A selection of T cell receptor beta chains follows, all from one sample in a study of shared clonotypes between healthy human individuals. Clones were read by immunoSEQ multiplex PCR, and TCRdb kept only the in-frame ones, dropping some. Of millions of clones listed, about 95% are singletons. The sample taken for sequencing was naive CD8+ T cells sorted from blood. Receptors were obtained from a man younger than 35 in good health. Both conserved end residues are part of each CDR3. Fields, in order: J gene, V gene, clone size, D gene, CDR3 DNA, CDR3 protein. The D gene is left open where the match is weak. Part of the rows lack a size; the others show once, few, many or a class for expanded clones.

J gene: TRBJ1-2; V gene: TRBV30; clone size: .; D gene: .; CDR3 DNA: TGTGCCTGGAATCCGACAGGTCTCTATGGCTACACCTTC; CDR3 protein: CAWNPTGLYGYTF
J gene: TRBJ2-2; V gene: TRBV27; clone size: .; D gene: TRBD2; CDR3 DNA: TGTGCCAGCAGTACCCGGGGGGGGAACACCGGGGAGCTGTTTTTT; CDR3 protein: CASSTRGGNTGELFF
J gene: TRBJ1-2; V gene: TRBV7-9; clone size: .; D gene: .; CDR3 DNA: TGTGCCAGCAGCCAACAGACAGGAGTCTATGGCTACACCTTC; CDR3 protein: CASSQQTGVYGYTF
J gene: TRBJ2-3; V gene: TRBV4-1; clone size: .; D gene: TRBD2; CDR3 DNA: TGCGCCAGCAGCCCCCGACTAGCGGGAGGGACTAGCACAGATACGCAGTATTTT; CDR3 protein: CASSPRLAGGTSTDTQYF
J gene: TRBJ2-3; V gene: TRBV10-2; clone size: .; D gene: TRBD2; CDR3 DNA: TGCGCCAGCAGTGAGTCGAGGACGGTCGCTAGCGGTAGAAATACGCAGTATTTT; CDR3 protein: CASSESRTVASGRNTQYF
J gene: TRBJ2-7; V gene: TRBV19; clone size: .; D gene: .; CDR3 DNA: TGTGCCAGTAGCGATCGGACGTACGAGCAGTACTTC; CDR3 protein: CASSDRTYEQYF
J gene: TRBJ2-1; V gene: TRBV5-6; clone size: .; D gene: .; CDR3 DNA: TGTGCCAGCAGCTTGTCAGCTTACAATGAGCAGTTCTTC; CDR3 protein: CASSLSAYNEQFF
J gene: TRBJ2-3; V gene: TRBV5-4; clone size: .; D gene: TRBD1; CDR3 DNA: TGTGCCAGCAACACGGGACAGGCCACAGATACGCAGTATTTT; CDR3 protein: CASNTGQATDTQYF
J gene: TRBJ2-7; V gene: TRBV19; clone size: .; D gene: .; CDR3 DNA: TGTGCCAGTAGTATTATTGGGGGAGAACGGGTCAACGAGCAGTACTTC; CDR3 protein: CASSIIGGERVNEQYF
J gene: TRBJ1-1; V gene: TRBV7-9; clone size: .; D gene: .; CDR3 DNA: TGTGCCAGCAGCTTAGTGGAGGGACTTTACACTGAAGCTTTCTTT; CDR3 protein: CASSLVEGLYTEAFF
J gene: TRBJ2-7; V gene: TRBV18; clone size: .; D gene: .; CDR3 DNA: TGTGCCAGCTCACCCCGGGACGTAAGCTCCTACGAGCAGTACTTC; CDR3 protein: CASSPRDVSSYEQYF
J gene: TRBJ2-7; V gene: TRBV6-5; clone size: once; D gene: .; CDR3 DNA: TGTGCCAGCAGGGACAAATACGAGCAGTACTTC; CDR3 protein: CASRDKYEQYF
J gene: TRBJ1-4; V gene: TRBV19; clone size: .; D gene: TRBD1; CDR3 DNA: TGTGCCAGTAGTACGGGGGACAGGGGTCTCCGTGAAAAACTGTTTTTT; CDR3 protein: CASSTGDRGLREKLFF
J gene: TRBJ2-3; V gene: TRBV2; clone size: .; D gene: .; CDR3 DNA: TGTGCCAGCAATGACGCTTCAGGGGCGGGAGATACGCAGTATTTT; CDR3 protein: CASNDASGAGDTQYF
J gene: TRBJ2-1; V gene: TRBV7-9; clone size: .; D gene: TRBD2; CDR3 DNA: TGTGCCAGCAGCTTGGGGCTAGCGGGAAGCTCCTACAATGAGCAGTTCTTC; CDR3 protein: CASSLGLAGSSYNEQFF
J gene: TRBJ2-7; V gene: TRBV6-5; clone size: .; D gene: .; CDR3 DNA: TGTGCCAGCAGTTACTCGCCAACCTACGAGCAGTACTTC; CDR3 protein: CASSYSPTYEQYF
J gene: TRBJ2-3; V gene: TRBV9; clone size: .; D gene: TRBD2; CDR3 DNA: TGTGCCAGCAGCGTAGAGGGAGGGTCCCTCGGGGATACGCAGTATTTT; CDR3 protein: CASSVEGGSLGDTQYF
J gene: TRBJ1-5; V gene: TRBV28; clone size: .; D gene: .; CDR3 DNA: TGTGCCAGCAGTTTAACAGGGTACAATCAGCCCCAGCATTTT; CDR3 protein: CASSLTGYNQPQHF
J gene: TRBJ2-7; V gene: TRBV11-2; clone size: .; D gene: TRBD2; CDR3 DNA: TGTGCCAGCAGCTTAGCACTAGCGGCTTCCTACGAGCAGTACTTC; CDR3 protein: CASSLALAASYEQYF
J gene: TRBJ2-7; V gene: TRBV14; clone size: .; D gene: .; CDR3 DNA: TGTGCCAGCAGCCAAATAGCGGTTATCAGCTCCTACGAGCAGTACTTC; CDR3 protein: CASSQIAVISSYEQYF
J gene: TRBJ1-1; V gene: TRBV14; clone size: .; D gene: .; CDR3 DNA: TGTGCCAGCAGCCCGACAGATAACACTGAAGCTTTCTTT; CDR3 protein: CASSPTDNTEAFF
J gene: TRBJ1-4; V gene: TRBV7-2; clone size: .; D gene: .; CDR3 DNA: TGTGCCAGCAGCATGGGGACGGGAAAACTGTTTTTT; CDR3 protein: CASSMGTGKLFF
J gene: TRBJ2-7; V gene: TRBV2; clone size: .; D gene: TRBD2; CDR3 DNA: TGTGCCAGCAGTGAGGGACTAGCTCTATCCTACGAGCAGTACTTC; CDR3 protein: CASSEGLALSYEQYF
J gene: TRBJ2-7; V gene: TRBV7-8; clone size: .; D gene: TRBD1; CDR3 DNA: TGTGCCAGCAGCGGGACAGGGATTCCCTACGAGCAGTACTTC; CDR3 protein: CASSGTGIPYEQYF
J gene: TRBJ2-3; V gene: TRBV21-1; clone size: .; D gene: .; CDR3 DNA: TGTGCCAGCAACCTTCGGCTAGCGCCACCCTGGCGCACAGATACGCAGTATTTT; CDR3 protein: CASNLRLAPPWRTDTQYF
J gene: TRBJ1-2; V gene: TRBV28; clone size: .; D gene: .; CDR3 DNA: TGTGCCAGCAGTTTTGGTAACTATGGCTACACCTTC; CDR3 protein: CASSFGNYGYTF
J gene: TRBJ1-5; V gene: TRBV7-9; clone size: .; D gene: .; CDR3 DNA: TGTGCCAGCAGCTTAGCTCAGATGAGCCAGCCCCAGCATTTT; CDR3 protein: CASSLAQMSQPQHF
J gene: TRBJ2-5; V gene: TRBV29-1; clone size: once; D gene: .; CDR3 DNA: TGCAGCGTTGATCCCCCGGGGGAGCAAGAGACCCAGTACTTC; CDR3 protein: CSVDPPGEQETQYF
J gene: TRBJ1-1; V gene: TRBV29-1; clone size: once; D gene: .; CDR3 DNA: TGCAGCGTTGAAGACGGACAAGGACTTGAAGCTTTCTTT; CDR3 protein: CSVEDGQGLEAFF
J gene: TRBJ1-2; V gene: TRBV14; clone size: .; D gene: .; CDR3 DNA: TGTGCCAGCAGCGTTGAACCGGGCACTAACTATGGCTACACCTTC; CDR3 protein: CASSVEPGTNYGYTF
J gene: TRBJ1-5; V gene: TRBV30; clone size: .; D gene: .; CDR3 DNA: TGTGCCTGGAATTCAGGGGTGGGCAATCAGCCCCAGCATTTT; CDR3 protein: CAWNSGVGNQPQHF
J gene: TRBJ2-5; V gene: TRBV4-1; clone size: once; D gene: .; CDR3 DNA: TGCGCCAGCAGCCAGTGGGCGGAGCAAGAGACCCAGTACTTC; CDR3 protein: CASSQWAEQETQYF
J gene: TRBJ2-7; V gene: TRBV10-3; clone size: .; D gene: .; CDR3 DNA: TGTGCCATCAGTGAGGTGTGGGCAGTCTCCTACGAGCAGTACTTC; CDR3 protein: CAISEVWAVSYEQYF
J gene: TRBJ1-1; V gene: TRBV30; clone size: once; D gene: .; CDR3 DNA: TGTGCCTGGAGTCCGGTCGGAAACACTGAAGCTTTCTTT; CDR3 protein: CAWSPVGNTEAFF
J gene: TRBJ2-7; V gene: TRBV5-1; clone size: once; D gene: .; CDR3 DNA: TGCGCCAGCAGCTTGGCGTTGGGGTTCGAGCAGTACTTC; CDR3 protein: CASSLALGFEQYF
J gene: TRBJ1-1; V gene: TRBV20-1; clone size: .; D gene: .; CDR3 DNA: TGCAGTGCTAGGCGGTTAGGAGGGGCTTTCTTT; CDR3 protein: CSARRLGGAFF